The source of this T cell receptor beta chain is a study of blood T cell repertoires in COVID-19 (TCRdb year 2020). For context, the study as a whole: Samples covering the acute and convalescent phases of COVID-19 were provided by collaborators in the United States, Italy and Spain. The prospective study material was composed of cDNA or gDNA derived from T cells, B-cell-depleted T cells, or PBMCs. The dataset comprised deeply sampled blood TCRbeta repertoires from subjects exposed to, actively infected with, or recovered from COVID-19. The repertoires were released in a freely available public database intended as a resource for research on the immune response to SARS-CoV-2. The samples were drawn from the first 160 participants of the ongoing ImmuneRACE study and from 950 to 1,500 subjects provided by 6 global collaborators. Nearly every sample came with metadata listing a de-identified subject ID, COVID-19 status, age in years and sex. Where available, HLA class I and class II types were obtained from metadata supplied by the sample provider rather than from assay-based typing. General findings and caveats noted by the study authors: Clinical and demographic metadata were provided uncurated, with the amount varying by source and participant.

Reading from cysteine to phenylalanine, the CDR3 counts 13 amino acids. The kept DNA is CDR3 alone, 39 bases in frame from the first base. V is reduced by 8 bases and J by 5 bases, leaving a spacing of 14 bases between them. CDR1 is given as KGHDR and CDR2 as SFDVKD, both from the germline V gene. A second Seattle source provided samples from volunteer blood donors who had recovered from COVID-19. Whole blood was collected in K2EDTA tubes by collaborating institutions according to the institutions' own protocols. Collaborator samples were shipped for TCRbeta analysis as frozen whole blood, isolated PBMCs, or DNA extracted from either sample type. A word on this clone: Its specific antigen is unknown. There are no base qualities to consult, and no much larger clone falls within one base.

TCRbeta CDR3 regions were amplified from genomic DNA by means of the immunoSEQ Assay, a bias-controlled multiplex PCR. Concerning the study's data processing: Within the assay, amplification of reference gene primers was used to estimate how many nucleated cells each sample contained. To quantify the absolute abundance of each unique TCRbeta CDR3 rearrangement, sequence reads were collapsed and filtered. Productive Simpson clonality was computed per sample as the square root of Simpson's diversity index over productive rearrangements. This is the immuneACCESS table as TCRdb keeps it, with only in-frame sequences that have V and J called. A part of the clones is gone; compared with another copy, unresolved V genes explain less than half, and the rest is unexplained. From that table come the V and J calls and clone size; the DNA was used to work out D and trimming. The sample contains 200,000 to 250,000 clones, under 90% of them found a single time. 4% to 6% of the sample belongs to the ten largest clones.

Sample: peripheral blood. The chain links TRBV24-1 with TRBJ2-5; TRBD2 could be the D gene, as 6 bases match. This receptor was identified in a woman aged 55-70 years who had recovered from COVID-19. The sequenced DNA: TGTGCCACCATGAAGACTGGGGGGGAGACCCAGTACTTC. Its amino acids are CATMKTGGETQYF.